This is a list of T cell receptor beta chains from one sample in a study of T-cell memory formation after mild COVID-19. In TCRdb, the 5' RACE reads were re-called with MiXCR into one record per CDR3 protein. The sample includes 350,000 or so distinct CDR3 sequences, roughly 21% of them seen just once. The sample taken for sequencing was PBMCs or a T cell subset sorted from them (not recorded which). These receptors came from an adult woman who had mild COVID-19 (a few samples of this study predate the infection). Cell type and time point are not known. Both conserved end residues are part of each CDR3. D genes are given only for firm matches. Some rows have no size entry. The others give once, few or many, or a class for an expanded clone.

DNA,CDR3,J,size,V,D
TGTGCCTCGGGCGAGCCACCCCATTACGCGCAGTACTTC,CASGEPPHYAQYF,TRBJ2-7,many,TRBV6-5,.
TGCAGTGCTAGAGTAGTGGGGGACACCGGGGAGCTGTTTTTT,CSARVVGDTGELFF,TRBJ2-2,.,TRBV20-1,.
TGTGCCAGCAGCTTTTTGGGCGAGCAGTACTTC,CASSFLGEQYF,TRBJ2-7,.,TRBV5-5,.
TGTGCCAGCAGCAGGGGGGCATCTCAAGAGACCCAGTACTTC,CASSRGASQETQYF,TRBJ2-5,.,TRBV7-9,.
TGTGCCAGCAGCTCTCGAGGCTCCCCGTCCTACACAGATACGCAGTATTTT,CASSSRGSPSYTDTQYF,TRBJ2-3,many,TRBV7-3,.
TGTGCTAGTGGTTTGAACCCGGGAATGAACACTGAAGCTTTCTTT,CASGLNPGMNTEAFF,TRBJ1-1,.,TRBV12-5,.
TGTGCCACCAGTGATCCGAGCGGCAACACAGATACGCAGTATTTT,CATSDPSGNTDTQYF,TRBJ2-3,few,TRBV24-1,.
TGTGCCAGCAGCTCCGCCCGGGGCTCTGGGGCCAACGTCCTGACTTTC,CASSSARGSGANVLTF,TRBJ2-6,.,TRBV7-9,.
TGTGCCAGCAGAGCCAGCGGGAGGGGCTCCTACGAGCAGTACTTC,CASRASGRGSYEQYF,TRBJ2-7,.,TRBV25-1,TRBD2
TGTGCCAGCAGCATCCTGACAGGGAACACTGAAGCTTTCTTT,CASSILTGNTEAFF,TRBJ1-1,.,TRBV7-2,.
TGCGCCAGCAGCCAAGGGGATCCTAGCGGGGGCACAGATACGCAGTATTTT,CASSQGDPSGGTDTQYF,TRBJ2-3,.,TRBV4-1,TRBD2
TGTGCCAGTTCCAACCCCGGGGAGCGGTCGCAAAACATTCAGTACTTC,CASSNPGERSQNIQYF,TRBJ2-4,few,TRBV11-3,.
TGTGCCAGCAGCTTAGGGGGGGACAGGGGGCACTATGGCTACACCTTC,CASSLGGDRGHYGYTF,TRBJ1-2,.,TRBV7-8,TRBD1
TGTGCCAGCAGCCCCGGGACAGGGGCGGAGACCCAGTACTTC,CASSPGTGAETQYF,TRBJ2-5,many,TRBV6-5,TRBD1
TGTGCCAGCAGTAGGACAGCTAACTATGGCTACACCTTC,CASSRTANYGYTF,TRBJ1-2,many,TRBV12-3/TRBV12-4,.
TGTGCCAGCAGCGACAGGACGTCATACACAGATACGCAGTATTTT,CASSDRTSYTDTQYF,TRBJ2-3,few,TRBV11-3,.
TGCGCCAGCAGCTTAGAGCAGCGGTCGAGCTCCTACAATGAGCAGTTCTTC,CASSLEQRSSSYNEQFF,TRBJ2-1,few,TRBV5-1,.
TGTGCCAGCACGGACAGGCCTCAGAACACCGGGGAGCTGTTTTTT,CASTDRPQNTGELFF,TRBJ2-2,.,TRBV9,TRBD1
TGTGCCAGCAGCTTAGAAAGTAAAGTTGCAGATACGCAGTATTTT,CASSLESKVADTQYF,TRBJ2-3,.,TRBV7-6,.
TGTGCCAGCAGGACAGGGGGCGGCAATCAGCCCCAGCATTTT,CASRTGGGNQPQHF,TRBJ1-5,.,TRBV7-2,TRBD1
TGCGCCAGCAGAGGCCAGGAGGCTGAAGCTTTCTTT,CASRGQEAEAFF,TRBJ1-1,.,TRBV5-1,.
TGTGCCAGCAGCAGTGAATCTAACTATGGCTACACCTTC,CASSSESNYGYTF,TRBJ1-2,.,TRBV7-9,.
TGTGTCACCCGGCTGGGAGGGACCGGGGAGCTGTTTTTT,CVTRLGGTGELFF,TRBJ2-2,.,TRBV5-6,TRBD2
TGCAGTGCTAGATATAGCACTGAAGCTTTCTTT,CSARYSTEAFF,TRBJ1-1,few,TRBV20-1,.
TGTGCCAGCAGCTTGGGAACCCACAATGAGCAGTTCTTC,CASSLGTHNEQFF,TRBJ2-1,.,TRBV12-3/TRBV12-4,.
TGCAGTGCTAGAGGCCCGGCAGGGGACAAGGAGACCCAGTACTTC,CSARGPAGDKETQYF,TRBJ2-5,.,TRBV20-1,.
TGTGCCAGCAGCCCGACGGGACAGATAATGAACACTGAAGCTTTCTTT,CASSPTGQIMNTEAFF,TRBJ1-1,.,TRBV7-8,TRBD1
TGTGCCAGCAGTATACTCCGGGACAGCCAAGAGACCCAGTACTTC,CASSILRDSQETQYF,TRBJ2-5,few,TRBV12-3/TRBV12-4,TRBD1
TGTGCCAGCAGTTTATCCCCAACGGATTACAATGAGCAGTTCTTC,CASSLSPTDYNEQFF,TRBJ2-1,many,TRBV27,.
TGTGCCAGCAGTCCCCGACGGGGACTAGCGATGAATACGCAGTATTTT,CASSPRRGLAMNTQYF,TRBJ2-3,.,TRBV12-3/TRBV12-4,TRBD2
TGTGCCAGCAGTTCGATTAGCGGGAGCTTCCACAATGAGCAGTTCTTC,CASSSISGSFHNEQFF,TRBJ2-1,.,TRBV28,TRBD2
TGTGCCAGCACCCTAGGGGGGTCCCTTTACAATGAGCAGTTCTTC,CASTLGGSLYNEQFF,TRBJ2-1,.,TRBV7-2,.
TGTGCCAGCAGAAACAGGGGGACATCCTACAATGAGCAGTTCTTC,CASRNRGTSYNEQFF,TRBJ2-1,few,TRBV7-2,TRBD1
TGTGCCAGCAGTTTAAGGACACGGATCTTAAATGAGCAGTTCTTC,CASSLRTRILNEQFF,TRBJ2-1,few,TRBV27,.
TGTGCCATCTGTTGGGGTAGCAATCAGCCCCAGCATTTT,CAICWGSNQPQHF,TRBJ1-5,few,TRBV10-3,.
TGTGCCAGCAGGCCTTACAGGGATAGCAATCAGCCCCAGCATTTT,CASRPYRDSNQPQHF,TRBJ1-5,.,TRBV6-2/TRBV6-3,.
TGTGCCAGCAGCTTAGCCTCCAGCCAAGAGACCCAGTACTTC,CASSLASSQETQYF,TRBJ2-5,.,TRBV7-2,.
TGCAGCGTTAGGACTAGCGGGGGGGCCGGATTCTTC,CSVRTSGGAGFF,TRBJ2-1,few,TRBV29-1,TRBD2
TGCGCCAGCATCCCTACGATAGGGGTGAACACTGAAGCTTTCTTT,CASIPTIGVNTEAFF,TRBJ1-1,few,TRBV5-1,.
TGCGCCAGCAGCCGACTCCGGGGCGGCGGGACTGAAGCTTTCTTT,CASSRLRGGGTEAFF,TRBJ1-1,.,TRBV5-1,.
TGTGCCAGCAGCTTATCACAGGGCAGAAGTCTGTGGGAGCAGTACTTC,CASSLSQGRSLWEQYF,TRBJ2-7,.,TRBV7-2,.
TGTGCCAGCAGCCAACGTAGGGGAGGGTCGTATGGCTACACCTTC,CASSQRRGGSYGYTF,TRBJ1-2,.,TRBV14,.
TGTGCCAGCAGCTATAGGACAGAGGGCACTGAAGCTTTCTTT,CASSYRTEGTEAFF,TRBJ1-1,.,TRBV3-1,.
TGTGCCACTGCTGGGGCCAGACAAGAGACCCAGTACTTC,CATAGARQETQYF,TRBJ2-5,.,TRBV7-9,.
TGCAGTGCTAGTCCGCCCCCTAGGGACAGGGTGCCGGCGTCGAACACTGAAGCTTTCTTT,CSASPPPRDRVPASNTEAFF,TRBJ1-1,.,TRBV20-1,TRBD1
TGTGCCAGCATTACTAGCGGGAGGGCCGAAGATACGCAGTATTTT,CASITSGRAEDTQYF,TRBJ2-3,.,TRBV2,TRBD2
TGTGCCAGCAAGCCGGGACAGGGGAACAATTCACCCCTCCACTTT,CASKPGQGNNSPLHF,TRBJ1-6,.,TRBV6-5,TRBD1